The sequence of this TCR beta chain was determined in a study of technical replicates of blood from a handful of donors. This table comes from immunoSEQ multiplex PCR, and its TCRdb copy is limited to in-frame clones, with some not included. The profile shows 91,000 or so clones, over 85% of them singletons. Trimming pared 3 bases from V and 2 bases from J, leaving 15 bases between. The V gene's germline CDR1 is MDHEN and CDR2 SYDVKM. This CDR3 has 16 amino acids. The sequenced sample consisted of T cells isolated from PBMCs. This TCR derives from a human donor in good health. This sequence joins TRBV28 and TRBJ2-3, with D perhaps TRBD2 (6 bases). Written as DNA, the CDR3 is TGTGCCAGCAGTTTCGGTCGGGACTGGACCACAGATACGCAGTATTTT. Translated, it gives CASSFGRDWTTDTQYF.